Following are 30 T cell receptor beta chains from one sample sequenced in a study of T-cell reconstitution after alpha-beta-depleted transplantation in children. Molecular barcoding with unique molecular identifiers was used for the TCRbeta library. TCRdb itself ran the PCR reads through MiXCR, one entry per CDR3 protein. The data show more than 200,000 distinct CDR3 sequences, 20% to 30% seen once. Sequences were derived from PBMCs, mostly from graft donor cells, sampled 360 days after TCRalphabeta/CD19-depleted stem cell transplant. The receptors were sampled from a female patient aged 2 to 10 who had a stem cell transplant for congenital amegakaryocytic thrombocytopenia, so the T cells may come from the graft donor.

Details on this clonotype: Being one base from a much bigger clone, this may be a read error. The chain has TRBV20-1 and TRBJ2-3; perhaps D is TRBD1 or TRBD2 (5 bases each). Trimming cost V 3 bases and J 1 base, with 11 bases left between them. The CDR3 is 14 residues long. The germline CDR1 and CDR2 sequences are DFQATT and SNEGSKA (reference sequence). The DNA of the CDR3 is TGCAGTGCTAGTTCCTGGGGGTGCACAGATACGCAGTATTTT. It translates to CSASSWGCTDTQYF.

This clonotype was recorded many times. This chain connects TRBV29-1 to TRBJ2-2; no definite D call. CDR1 and CDR2 from the germline V gene are SQVTM and ANQGSEA. CDR3 length: 12 amino acids. Trimming took 6 bases from V and 1 from J, leaving 6 bases between them. CDR3 sequence: CSVDVNTGELFF. CDR3 bases: TGCAGCGTAGACGTGAACACCGGGGAGCTGTTTTTT.

The chain carries TRBV5-1 and TRBJ2-7; 8 positions agree with TRBD1. Germline trimming cut 3 bases from V and 4 bases from J; bases unmatched to any gene: 9. Germline V gives CDR1 SGHRS, CDR2 YFSETQ. This CDR3 spans 15 amino acids. Here the CDR3 reads CASSYDPGQAYEQYF. Written as DNA, the CDR3 is TGCGCCAGCAGCTACGATCCGGGACAGGCTTACGAGCAGTACTTC.

This chain uses TRBV24-1 with TRBJ2-2; D ambiguous. CDR1 KGHDR and CDR2 SFDVKD come from the germline V gene. Trimming took off 0 bases at V and 1 base at J, with 5 bases between the two ends. The CDR3 spans 15 residues. The CDR3 DNA follows: TGTGCCACCAGTGATTTGCCGGGGAACACCGGGGAGCTGTTTTTT. Amino acid sequence: CATSDLPGNTGELFF.

In its sample, this clonotype was seen a few times. This rearrangement joins TRBV20-1 to TRBJ2-3; TRBD2 matches at 14 bases. The CDR3 runs to 18 residues. Germline loops: CDR1 DFQATT, CDR2 SNEGSKA (reference sequence). V lost 2 bases and J lost 1; bases outside the gene matches: 8. As DNA, the CDR3 is TGCAGTGCTAGACGACTAGCGGGAGGGCCGTTGGGCACAGATACGCAGTATTTT. Translated: CSARRLAGGPLGTDTQYF.

The rearrangement links TRBV7-2 to TRBJ2-2, with a weak D call TRBD2 (6 bases). The CDR3 sequence is 13 residues long. The germline V gene encodes CDR1 SGHTA and CDR2 FQGNSA. Trimming pared 5 bases from V and 6 bases from J, leaving 10 bases between. In DNA form, the CDR3 reads TGTGCCAGCAGCCCAGGAGGGGCCGGGGAGCTGTTTTTT. Its protein product is CASSPGGAGELFF.

This clonotype appeared a single time. This chain uses TRBV6-1 with TRBJ2-5; 7 nucleotides agree with TRBD1. V lost 6 bases, J lost 2 bases, and 6 bases stayed unmatched. This CDR3 has 14 amino acids. The germline V gene has CDR1 MNHNS and CDR2 SASEGT. For the CDR3, the DNA is TGTGCCAGCAGGGGGACAGCCTTACAAGAGACCCAGTACTTC. Translating it yields CASRGTALQETQYF.

This chain joins TRBV5-1 and TRBJ2-1, with D possibly being TRBD1 (5 bases). The CDR3 consists of 16 residues. Trimming took off 0 bases at V and 3 bases at J, with 13 bases between the two ends. Germline assignment: CDR1 SGHRS and CDR2 YFSETQ. CDR3 sequence: CASSLGLRQRYNEQFF. The DNA of the CDR3 is TGCGCCAGCAGCTTGGGGCTCCGACAGCGCTACAATGAGCAGTTCTTC.

This clonotype was seen more than once but under ten times. The chain employs TRBV20-1 and TRBJ2-1; possibly TRBD2 for D (5 bases). Looked up from germline, CDR1 is DFQATT and CDR2 is SNEGSKA (reference sequence). CDR3 length equals 15 residues. Trimming took off 5 bases at V and 2 bases at J, with 16 bases between the two ends. The DNA of the CDR3 is TGCAGTGCTGAGGACGGGAACGCGGCCTACAATGAGCAGTTCTTC. Translated: CSAEDGNAAYNEQFF.

This clonotype was observed a handful of times. The J gene is TRBJ2-7, the V gene TRBV5-1, with 8 bases aligning to TRBD2. This CDR3 region has 16 residues. The V gene's germline CDR1 is SGHRS and CDR2 YFSETQ. Unmatched junction bases numbered 12, after V lost 4 bases and J lost 3 bases. The CDR3 sequence: CASSPPGSGIGYEQYF. Here the CDR3 DNA reads TGCGCCAGCAGCCCACCGGGTAGCGGGATTGGCTACGAGCAGTACTTC.

The CDR3 sequence: CASSRTAMNTEAFF. In nucleotides, the CDR3 is TGTGCCAGCAGCCGGACGGCCATGAACACTGAAGCTTTCTTT. The rearrangement joins TRBV7-9 to TRBJ1-1; D is unclear. Trimming took 5 bases from V and 0 from J, leaving 10 bases between them. This CDR3 is 14 amino acids long. The germline V gene encodes CDR1 SEHNR and CDR2 FQNEAQ (reference sequence).

This clonotype has only a few counts. This sequence joins TRBV27 and TRBJ1-6; 9 nucleotides align to TRBD1. From germline, CDR1 is MNHEY and CDR2 SMNVEV (reference sequence). The V gene end was trimmed by 3 bases and the J gene end by 7 bases; junction bases not matched to a gene: 4. The CDR3 extends over 15 amino acids. The CDR3 DNA reads as TGTGCCAGCAGTTTCAACGACAGGGGGAATTCACCCCTCCACTTT. This gives the protein CASSFNDRGNSPLHF.

This chain connects TRBV13 to TRBJ2-6; D unresolved. The V end was cut by 7 bases, the J end by 2 bases, with 6 bases between. This CDR3 is built from 13 residues. Germline V gene lookup returns CDR1 PRHDT and CDR2 FYEKMQ (reference sequence). As DNA, the CDR3 is TGTGCCAGCAATTTTCCTGGGGCCAACGTCCTGACTTTC. This encodes CASNFPGANVLTF.

This clonotype was seen a handful of times. This rearrangement joins TRBV12-3 or TRBV12-4 to TRBJ2-2; 12 nucleotides align to TRBD2. V lost 7 bases to trimming and J lost 5 bases; unmatched junction nucleotides: 5. The CDR3 length is 15 residues. The CDR3 region is CASTLGTSGTGELFF. The DNA for the CDR3 is TGTGCCAGCACTCTCGGGACTAGCGGGACCGGGGAGCTGTTTTTT.

V gene TRBV6-5 combines with J gene TRBJ1-1; unclear D gene. The ends were cut back, 0 bases at V and 4 bases at J, with 12 bases in the middle. This CDR3 has 15 amino acids. Per the germline V gene, CDR1 is MNHEY and CDR2 is SVGAGI. The CDR3 DNA follows: TGTGCCAGCAGTTACTCGCCGATGGCGCTCACTGAAGCTTTCTTT. It encodes CASSYSPMALTEAFF.

The chain carries TRBV6-1 and TRBJ2-2, with 9 positions matching TRBD2. The germline gives CDR1 MNHNS, CDR2 SASEGT. J was trimmed by 3 bases and V by 8 bases; bases with no gene match: 1. The CDR3 is 13 amino acids. The CDR3 is CASEREDTGELFF. CDR3 nucleotides: TGTGCCAGCGAGCGGGAGGACACCGGGGAGCTGTTTTTT.

CDR3 in DNA: TGTGCCAGCAGTTACTCGAATCCGGTTATGAACACTGAAGCTTTCTTT. This sequence encodes CASSYSNPVMNTEAFF. V usage is TRBV6-5 and J usage is TRBJ1-1, with D uncertain. The length of the CDR3 is 16 residues. Germline lookup yields CDR1 MNHEY and CDR2 SVGAGI. V was clipped by 0 bases and J by 0 bases, with 11 bases between them.

This clonotype was observed a few times. This chain connects TRBV7-6 to TRBJ1-2, with 8 bases fitting TRBD1. Germline V CDR1 and CDR2: SGHVS, FNYEAQ. V lost 5 bases to trimming and J lost 8 bases; unmatched junction nucleotides: 7. There are 13 residues in the CDR3. CDR3 residues: CASSPLTGDGYTF. DNA for the CDR3: TGTGCCAGCAGCCCATTGACAGGGGACGGCTACACCTTC.

This clonotype was seen at least ten times. The V and J genes are TRBV12-3 or TRBV12-4 and TRBJ2-1; D perhaps matches TRBD1 (5 bases). The length of the CDR3 is 12 residues. V was pared by 6 bases and J by 8 bases, with 11 bases between. The CDR3 nucleotides read TGTGCCAGCAGGTCAGGGTGGGATGAGCAGTTCTTC. Protein: CASRSGWDEQFF.

This clonotype was found many times. This sequence joins TRBV4-1 and TRBJ2-1; D uncertain. This CDR3 has 17 amino acids. V lost 3 bases and J lost 3, with 18 bases in between. The germline gives CDR1 MGHRA, CDR2 YSYEKL. CDR3 sequence: CASSQQPIGSIYNEQFF. The DNA for the CDR3 is TGCGCCAGCAGCCAGCAGCCAATCGGGTCAATCTACAATGAGCAGTTCTTC.

This clonotype was counted many times. The CDR3 coding sequence is TGTGCCAGCAGCTTCTCAGGGAGGGAGACAGATACGCAGTATTTT. Translating gives CASSFSGRETDTQYF. V usage is TRBV7-6 and J usage is TRBJ2-3; the match to TRBD2 covers 7 bases. J gave up 3 bases and V 3 bases, and 6 bases lay outside the gene matches. The CDR3 runs to 15 residues. Germline values: CDR1 SGHVS, CDR2 FNYEAQ.

This clonotype was picked up a small number of times. V and J are TRBV20-1 and TRBJ2-3; TRBD1 matches at 7 bases. The CDR3 runs 13 residues. Germline V gene data show CDR1 as DFQATT and CDR2 as SNEGSKA (reference sequence). Losses at the gene ends were 7 bases for V and 4 bases for J; bases not matched to a gene: 8. This CDR3 is CSVRGRLSDTQYF. The CDR3 DNA reads TGCAGTGTAAGGGGGCGTCTTTCAGATACGCAGTATTTT.

This clonotype came up a few times. V and J are TRBV15 and TRBJ1-2, with unresolved D. The V end was cut by 1 base, the J end by 8 bases, with 17 bases between. Germline V CDR1 and CDR2: LNHNV, YYDKDF (reference sequence). The CDR3 extends over 15 amino acids. The CDR3 nucleotides are TGTGCCACCAGCAGAGTCCCCGAGGCTCCTTCGGGCTACACCTTC. This sequence encodes CATSRVPEAPSGYTF.

This clonotype was found a few times. This sequence joins TRBV4-1 and TRBJ1-1, with D possibly being TRBD1 (5 bases). Germline CDR1 and CDR2: MGHRA and YSYEKL. Trimming removed 1 base from V and 0 bases from J, with 9 bases in between. The CDR3 runs to 15 residues. In nucleotides, the CDR3 is TGCGCCAGCAGCCAAGTTCAGGGCTTGAACACTGAAGCTTTCTTT. Encoded protein: CASSQVQGLNTEAFF.

The chain recombines TRBV12-3 or TRBV12-4 with TRBJ1-3; D perhaps matches TRBD1 (6 bases). Trimming shortened V by 6 bases and J by 1 base, and 13 bases separated the two germline ends. This CDR3 region has 15 residues. The chain's CDR3 is CASSQGQRSGNTIYF. The DNA of the CDR3 is TGTGCCAGCAGCCAAGGACAGAGATCTGGAAACACCATATATTTT.

This clonotype has only one observation. The chain couples TRBV5-1 to TRBJ2-7, with 9 positions matching TRBD2. Germline CDR1 and CDR2: SGHRS and YFSETQ. The CDR3 is 17 amino acids. The V segment lost 1 base and the J segment 7 bases; nucleotides outside the gene matches: 15. CDR3: CASSLPPVAGARGEQYF. The CDR3 DNA follows: TGCGCCAGCAGCTTGCCTCCTGTAGCGGGGGCCAGGGGGGAGCAGTACTTC.

V gene TRBV4-3 combines with J gene TRBJ2-1; D is unclear. Germline-derived CDR1 and CDR2 are LGHNA and YSLEER. V lost 2 bases and J 7 bases, leaving 15 bases between the germline ends. This CDR3 region has 15 residues. CDR3 amino acids: CASSQYALRVNEQFF. The CDR3 DNA reads TGCGCCAGCAGCCAATACGCCCTTAGGGTAAATGAGCAGTTCTTC.

This chain joins TRBV5-1 and TRBJ1-3; TRBD1 might be the D (6 bases). The CDR3 consists of 16 residues. CDR1 is SGHRS, CDR2 YFSETQ, per germline. Trimming removed 0 bases at V and 2 bases at J, with 12 bases between. This chain's CDR3 is CASSLEGGTPGNTIYF. CDR3 nucleotides: TGCGCCAGCAGCTTGGAGGGGGGGACTCCTGGAAACACCATATATTTT.

The chain combines TRBV12-3 or TRBV12-4 with TRBJ2-2; D call uncertain. This CDR3 is 14 amino acids long. The V end was cut by 5 bases, the J end by 1 base, with 8 bases between. DNA for the CDR3: TGTGCCAGCAGTGCGCGACTGAACACCGGGGAGCTGTTTTTT. Its translation: CASSARLNTGELFF.

In this sample, this clonotype turned up a few times. The J gene is TRBJ2-3, the V gene TRBV12-3 or TRBV12-4; D ambiguous. The CDR3 consists of 16 residues. Trimming left V 3 bases short and J 1 base short, with 14 bases between. In DNA form, the CDR3 reads TGTGCCAGCAGTTTGCTGGCTGTGTGGGGCACAGATACGCAGTATTTT. This sequence encodes CASSLLAVWGTDTQYF.